This T cell receptor beta chain was observed in a study of human T cells and chemical hapten exposure. This clonotype was seen ten or more times. The sample's time point: patch test 1, 2 weeks after DPC sensitization. As for treatment: therapeutic diphenylcyclopropenone sensitization with weekly scalp DPC. Total RNA was extracted from unfractionated whole blood. MiXCR, run by TCRdb on the RACE reads, gives a single entry per CDR3 protein. The table includes approximately 34,000 distinct CDR3 sequences, 6% to 7% detected once. In germline, CDR1 is DFQATT, CDR2 SNEGSKA (reference sequence). The CDR3 extends over 12 amino acids. V lost 4 bases, J lost 4 bases, and 5 bases lay in between.

The specimen was whole blood, collected in connection with sensitization to the hapten diphenylcyclopropenone (DPC). The clonotype was recovered from a woman in her 30s with alopecia areata. Some clones in this sample may be carry-over from other donors' samples. This chain connects TRBV20-1 to TRBJ2-6; D unresolved. CDR3 coding DNA: TGCAGTGCTAACCGGGGGGCCAACGTCCTGACTTTC. Translating gives CSANRGANVLTF.